One and the same sample provided the 18 T cell receptor beta chains below, sequenced in a study of OX40 agonist ivuxolimab in advanced cancers. The protocol was immunoSEQ multiplex PCR, while the TCRdb copy is restricted to in-frame clones and leaves out a portion. The sample holds about 76,000 clones, around 81% seen once. Sequencing used CD4+ or CD8+ T cells sorted from blood, obtained in a trial of the OX40 agonist ivuxolimab. The receptors shown here come from an adult with an advanced solid tumor such as melanoma, head and neck, liver or kidney cancer.

The V gene is TRBV7-2, the J gene TRBJ2-3, with D tentatively TRBD2 (6 bases). Germline CDR1 SGHTA, CDR2 FQGNSA. CDR3 length: 14 amino acids. The V gene lost 5 bases and the J gene lost 8 bases, with 17 bases spanning the gap. CDR3 DNA: TGTGCCAGCAGCGGGACGGGACTGGGCCGTACGCAGTATTTT. The encoded protein is CASSGTGLGRTQYF.

This chain joins TRBV6-5 and TRBJ2-7; 7 nucleotides align to TRBD1. The CDR3 covers 14 residues. The trim removed 5 bases at V and 0 bases at J, leaving 4 bases unmatched. The germline CDR1 and CDR2 sequences are MNHEY and SVGAGI. CDR3 sequence: CASSTGQHSYEQYF. The DNA for the CDR3 is TGTGCCAGCAGTACGGGACAGCACTCCTACGAGCAGTACTTC.

In this sample, this clone turned up a few times. J is TRBJ2-1 and V is TRBV6-1; 12 bases fit TRBD2. The germline V gene encodes CDR1 MNHNS and CDR2 SASEGT. V dropped 2 bases and J dropped 7; count of bases not matched to a gene: 6. The CDR3 loop spans 16 amino acids. Written as DNA, the CDR3 is TGTGCCAGCAGTGAACTAGCGGGAGGGGGTCGGAATGAGCAGTTCTTC. Its translation is CASSELAGGGRNEQFF.

The chain uses TRBV29-1 and TRBJ2-3, with D possibly being TRBD2 (5 bases). V lost 7 bases to trimming and J lost 0 bases, with 17 bases between them. The CDR3 length is 15 residues. Germline V gives CDR1 SQVTM, CDR2 ANQGSEA. CDR3 residues: CSASPAGSSTDTQYF. The CDR3 DNA reads as TGCAGCGCTTCCCCGGCGGGTTCTAGCACAGATACGCAGTATTTT.

This chain links TRBV10-3 with TRBJ2-2; weak D call: TRBD2 (6 bases). CDR1 is ENHRY and CDR2 is SYGVKD in the germline V gene. This CDR3 has 14 amino acids. The V end lost 11 bases, the J end lost 3 bases, and 16 bases lay between the germline ends. The CDR3 bases are TGTGCCCCCGCGACTAGTCAGGACACCGGGGAGCTGTTTTTT. This codes for CAPATSQDTGELFF.

This chain uses TRBV2 with TRBJ2-7; 9 bases agree with TRBD2. The CDR3 consists of 14 residues. V was clipped by 11 bases and J by 4 bases; unmatched bases: 12. CDR1 is SNHLY, CDR2 FYNNEI, per germline. The CDR3 loop reads CASSLGAGGYEQYF. The CDR3 coding sequence is TGTGCCTCCTCCCTGGGAGCGGGGGGTTACGAGCAGTACTTC.

V gene TRBV9 combines with J gene TRBJ1-1; D unclear. V gave up 5 bases and J gave up 0 bases, with 8 bases separating them. The CDR3 covers 13 residues. CDR1 SGDLS and CDR2 YYNGEE come from the germline V gene. The chain's CDR3 is CASRALLNTEAFF. The CDR3 DNA follows: TGTGCCAGCAGGGCCTTATTGAACACTGAAGCTTTCTTT.

The rearrangement joins TRBV5-4 to TRBJ2-5, with 10 bases aligning to TRBD2. The trim removed 5 bases at V and 4 bases at J, leaving 5 bases unmatched. Germline-derived CDR1 and CDR2 are SGHNT and YYREEE (reference sequence). The CDR3 runs to 14 residues. The CDR3 is CASSLTSGPETQYF. CDR3 sequence (DNA): TGTGCCAGCAGTTTGACTAGCGGGCCAGAGACCCAGTACTTC.

V is TRBV6-5 and J is TRBJ2-7; 7 positions agree with TRBD2. This CDR3 contains 16 residues. V lost 0 bases and J lost 5; bases outside the gene matches: 10. Germline V gene data show CDR1 as MNHEY and CDR2 as SVGAGI. The CDR3: CASSYSSGAGAHEQYF. CDR3 coding DNA: TGTGCCAGCAGTTACTCGAGCGGGGCCGGGGCGCACGAGCAGTACTTC.

This rearrangement joins TRBV7-2 to TRBJ2-5; D unclear. CDR1 SGHTA and CDR2 FQGNSA come from the germline V gene. With 4 bases removed from V and 2 bases from J, the gap between germline ends came to 11 bases. The CDR3 totals 14 residues. The CDR3 is CASSSSEVQETQYF. The CDR3 nucleotides read TGTGCCAGCAGCTCCTCCGAGGTTCAAGAGACCCAGTACTTC.

The chain carries TRBV7-8 and TRBJ1-1; 11 nucleotides match TRBD1. This CDR3 region has 19 residues. The ends lost 1 base at V and 7 bases at J; junction bases unmatched: 17. CDR1 is SGHVS and CDR2 is FQNEAQ in the germline V gene. The chain's CDR3 is CASSLGGLGTGGLYGEAFF. DNA of the CDR3: TGTGCCAGCAGCTTAGGAGGTCTGGGGACAGGGGGACTTTATGGTGAAGCTTTCTTT.

V and J are TRBV7-2 and TRBJ1-1; tentatively, D is TRBD1 (6 bases). Germline-derived CDR1 and CDR2 are SGHTA and FQGNSA. Trimming cost V 5 bases and J 1 base, with 14 bases left between them. The CDR3 runs 15 residues. The CDR3 region is CASSRRQASNTEAFF. CDR3 in DNA: TGTGCCAGCAGCCGACGACAGGCCTCGAACACTGAAGCTTTCTTT.

J is TRBJ2-7 and V is TRBV5-1; D tentatively reads TRBD1 or TRBD2 (5 bases each). Germline CDR1 SGHRS, CDR2 YFSETQ. Trimming cost V 4 bases and J 3 bases, with 17 bases left between them. The CDR3 length is 15 residues. The CDR3 nucleotides read TGCGCCAGCAGCCCAGGACGGGGACGCAACTACGAGCAGTACTTC. Protein: CASSPGRGRNYEQYF. Supplemented by reference TRBV5-1 and TRBJ2-7, the full variable domain reads KAGVTQTPRYLIKTRGQQVTLSCSPISGHRSVSWYQQTPGQGLQFLFEYFSETQRNKGNFPGRFSGRQFSNSRSEMNVSTLELGDSALYLCASSPGRGRNYEQYFGPGTRLTVT.

CDR3 sequence reads: CASSPPGAQDTQYF. Written as DNA, the CDR3 is TGTGCCAGCTCACCACCGGGCGCCCAAGATACGCAGTATTTT. The chain has TRBV18 and TRBJ2-3; D remains unclear. V was clipped by 0 bases and J by 5 bases, with 9 bases between them. From germline, CDR1 is KGHSH and CDR2 LQKENI. The CDR3 consists of 14 residues.

This clone was seen only a few times. The rearrangement uses TRBV18 and TRBJ2-5; 9 bases match TRBD1. Germline values: CDR1 KGHSH, CDR2 LQKENI. The V segment lost 5 bases and the J segment 5 bases; nucleotides outside the gene matches: 6. The CDR3 has 14 amino acids. CDR3 in DNA: TGTGCCAGCTCATCCGGACAGGGGCGGGAGACCCAGTACTTC. Translating gives CASSSGQGRETQYF. Supplemented by reference TRBV18 and TRBJ2-5, the full variable domain reads NAGVMQNPRHLVRRRGQEARLRCSPMKGHSHVYWYRQLPEEGLKFMVYLQKENIIDESGMPKERFSAEFPKEGPSILRIQQVVRGDSAAYFCASSSGQGRETQYFGPGTRLLVL.

This sequence joins TRBV30 and TRBJ2-1, with D perhaps TRBD1 or TRBD2 (5 bases each). Trimming took 4 bases from V and 7 from J, leaving 11 bases between them. The germline V gene has CDR1 GTSNPN and CDR2 SVGIG (reference sequence). The length of the CDR3 is 12 residues. The DNA for the CDR3 is TGTGCCTGGAAGGGACCCGGAAATGAGCAGTTCTTC. Translation gives CAWKGPGNEQFF.

V gene TRBV5-1 combines with J gene TRBJ1-4, with a tentative D call TRBD1 (5 bases). From germline, CDR1 is SGHRS and CDR2 YFSETQ. This CDR3 is 15 amino acids long. V lost 0 bases, J lost 5 bases, and 11 bases lay in between. CDR3 region: CASSLAGRGNEKLFF. The CDR3 bases are TGCGCCAGCAGCTTGGCGGGACGGGGGAATGAAAAACTGTTTTTT.

The V and J genes are TRBV5-1 and TRBJ2-5; 10 nucleotides line up with TRBD2. There are 15 residues in the CDR3. Germline CDR1 reads SGHRS; CDR2 reads YFSETQ. V shed 5 bases and J 2 bases; nucleotides not matched to a gene: 6. CDR3 DNA sequence: TGCGCCAGCAGATCCGGGACTAGCGCTCAAGAGACCCAGTACTTC. Protein: CASRSGTSAQETQYF.